This T cell receptor (beta chain) is drawn from a study of CD8+CD57+ T cells in acquired aplastic anemia. Study-wide background: Mean DNA quantity obtained from sorted CD4+ and CD8+ cells was 3 to 3.5 ug.

Overall study findings and caveats: Patients did not significantly differ from controls in CD8+ Simpson's diversity. Found in both controls and patients were about 30 CD8+ CDR3 sequences.

Ten or more counts support this clonotype. Antigen specificity is unknown. Investigators profiled TCR beta VDJ and CDR3 from genomic DNA template. TCRdb independently ran MiXCR on the reads; one entry per CDR3 protein. Altogether 200,000 or so distinct CDR3 sequences are present, roughly 50% being singletons, with the ten largest covering approximately 20%. It was patients with CD8+CD57+ cell expansion by flow cytometry who were chosen for sequencing. Patient blood was sampled before any therapy had been received. What was sequenced was sorted CD4+, CD8+, or CD8+CD57+ T cells (not recorded which) from PBMCs. The sequence was collected from a human donor with aplastic anemia.

The CDR3: CASSLDRGETQYF. The DNA of the CDR3 is TGTGCCAGCAGCTTAGACCGAGGAGAGACCCAGTACTTC. J is TRBJ2-5 and V is TRBV11-2; no firm D call. V shed 0 bases and J shed 4 bases, with 6 bases lying between them. This CDR3 has 13 amino acids. Germline lookup yields CDR1 SGHAT and CDR2 FQNNGV. Based on the CDR3 plus reference TRBV11-2 and TRBJ2-5, the full variable domain is EAGVAQSPRYKIIEKRQSVAFWCNPISGHATLYWYQQILGQGPKLLIQFQNNGVVDDSQLPKDRFSAERLKGVDSTLKIQPAKLEDSAVYLCASSLDRGETQYFGPGTRLLVL.